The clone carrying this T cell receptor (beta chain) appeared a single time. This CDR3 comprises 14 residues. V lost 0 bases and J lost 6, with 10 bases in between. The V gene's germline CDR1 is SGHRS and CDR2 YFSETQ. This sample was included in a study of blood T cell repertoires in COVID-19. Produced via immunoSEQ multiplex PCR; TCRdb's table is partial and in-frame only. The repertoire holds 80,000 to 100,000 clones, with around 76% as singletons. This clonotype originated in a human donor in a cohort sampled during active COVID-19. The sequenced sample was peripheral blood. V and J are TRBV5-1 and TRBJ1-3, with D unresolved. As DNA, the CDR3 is TGCGCCAGCAGCTTGGGAGGGCACGAAAACACCATATATTTT. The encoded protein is CASSLGGHENTIYF.